A selection of T cell receptor beta chains follows, all from one sample in a study of vaccination effects on CD4 cells after COVID-19. Which antigens these TCRs recognize remains unknown. Method: immunoSEQ multiplex PCR; TCRdb's copy keeps in-frame clones and lacks some. The table lists 40,000 or so clones, roughly two thirds of them singletons. This material consisted of CD4+ T cells from PBMCs cultured with a peptide pool, taken before COVID-19 vaccination. The origin of the receptors is a human donor who had a prior SARS-CoV-2 infection. Each CDR3 is given with its conserved first and last residue. D genes are given only for firm matches. A row's size may be missing; if present it is once, few, many or a size class.

-,TRBD1,TRBJ1-2,TRBV7-8,TGTGCCAGCAGCTTTTCCCCGACGGGGACAGGGGCTAAACCGAAACTTAACTATGGCTACACCTTC,CASSFSPTGTGAKPKLNYGYTF
-,-,TRBJ1-2,TRBV7-9,TGTGCCAGCAGCTACGCAGTCTCCTATGGCTACACCTTC,CASSYAVSYGYTF
-,-,TRBJ2-1,TRBV24-1,TGTGCCACCAGTGGACCCGGGACAAATGAGCAGTTCTTC,CATSGPGTNEQFF
-,-,TRBJ1-2,TRBV10-3,TGTGCCATCAGTGAGCACGGGGGTGGTAATGGCTACACCTTC,CAISEHGGGNGYTF
-,-,TRBJ1-3,TRBV27,TGTGCCAGCAGTCCGCAGGGGATAGAAAACACCATATATTTT,CASSPQGIENTIYF
-,TRBD1,TRBJ2-7,TRBV28,TGTGCCAGCAGTTGGGACAGAGATTCCTACGAGCAGTACTTC,CASSWDRDSYEQYF
-,-,TRBJ2-7,TRBV6-2/TRBV6-3,TGTGCCAGCCGTTCGACGGCCTTATACGAGCAGTACTTC,CASRSTALYEQYF
few,TRBD1,TRBJ2-7,TRBV5-8,TGTGCCAGCAGAGGACAGGGGAGCTACGAGCAGTACTTC,CASRGQGSYEQYF
-,-,TRBJ2-3,TRBV5-1,TGCGCCAGCAGCTTGATAAGGTCCGGGGGAGGATCGGATACGCAGTATTTT,CASSLIRSGGGSDTQYF
-,TRBD1,TRBJ2-7,TRBV19,TGTGCCCGAAACAGGGGTCGAGACGAGCAGTACTTC,CARNRGRDEQYF
-,TRBD2,TRBJ2-2,TRBV19,TGTGCCAGTAAGCGGGAGCCGTACGGGGAGCTGTTTTTT,CASKREPYGELFF
-,TRBD1,TRBJ2-1,TRBV5-6,TGTGCCAGCAGCTTTTCATGGACAGGGGGTAACAATGAGCAGTTCTTC,CASSFSWTGGNNEQFF
-,-,TRBJ1-2,TRBV15,TGTGCCACCAGCTCAGGGTTCGACTATGGCTACACCTTC,CATSSGFDYGYTF
-,-,TRBJ2-5,TRBV12-3/TRBV12-4,TGTGCCAGCGCCCGGGTGGCAGAGACCCAGTACTTC,CASARVAETQYF
once,TRBD1,TRBJ2-1,TRBV10-3,TGTGCCATCAGGGGACAGGGGGCCTACAATGAGCAGTTCTTC,CAIRGQGAYNEQFF
-,TRBD1,TRBJ2-4,TRBV7-9,TGTGCCAGCAGCTTAGGATTTGGCAGGGGGACCCAAAACATTCAGTACTTC,CASSLGFGRGTQNIQYF
-,-,TRBJ1-2,TRBV7-2,TGTGCCAGCAGTAAGGACAGAACCAACTATGGCTACACCTTC,CASSKDRTNYGYTF
-,TRBD2,TRBJ2-2,TRBV6-5,TGTGCCACCCGAATAGCGGGAGGCACCGGGGAGCTGTTTTTT,CATRIAGGTGELFF
-,TRBD1,TRBJ1-1,TRBV10-3,TGTGCCATCAGGGGGACAGGGTCGCCCACTGAAGCTTTCTTT,CAIRGTGSPTEAFF
-,-,TRBJ1-2,TRBV25-1,TGTGCCAGCAGCACAAGCAGGGGTGGCCCCTACTACACCTTC,CASSTSRGGPYYTF
-,-,TRBJ2-3,TRBV24-1,TGTGCCACCAGTGATTTCGCCGGGACTAGCACAGATACGCAGTATTTT,CATSDFAGTSTDTQYF
-,-,TRBJ2-1,TRBV11-2,TGTGCCAGCATAGGATACGACCGCCCTCCCTACAATGAGCAGTTCTTC,CASIGYDRPPYNEQFF
-,-,TRBJ2-7,TRBV7-2,TGTGCCAGCAGCTTAGCGCATCGGCTAACCGAGCAGTACTTC,CASSLAHRLTEQYF
-,TRBD1,TRBJ1-3,TRBV9,TGTGCCAGCAGCGGAACAGGGGGCCGAGGAAACACCATATATTTT,CASSGTGGRGNTIYF
-,TRBD1,TRBJ2-5,TRBV7-2,TGTGCCAGCAGCTTCAACAGGGGAGAGACCCAGTACTTC,CASSFNRGETQYF
-,-,TRBJ2-7,TRBV9,TGTGCCAGCAGCGTGACAGGTAATTCCTACGAGCAGTACTTC,CASSVTGNSYEQYF